This record looks at one T cell receptor (beta chain) sequence and its context. Authors' methods: Researchers report that nucleated cell counts were estimated from reference gene primer amplification. Data came from immunoSEQ multiplex PCR; TCRdb stores just in-frame clones and leaves some out. Clone size and V and J calls were adopted from that table, with D and trimming inferred from the DNA. This table has about 110,000 clones, approximately 88% appearing once. The data were obtained in a study of blood T cell repertoires in COVID-19. Background on the study: From T cells, B-cell-depleted T cells, or PBMCs came the material, which was cDNA or gDNA.

From germline, CDR1 is LNHDA and CDR2 SQIVND (reference sequence). The CDR3 spans 16 residues. Unmatched junction bases numbered 9, after V lost 5 bases and J lost 8 bases. The chain joins TRBV19 to TRBJ2-1; 13 bases align to TRBD2. Sequencing input: peripheral blood. The clonotype was recovered from a human donor in a cohort sampled during active COVID-19. CDR3 DNA: TGTGCCAGTAGTTCCTCCGGACTAGCGGGAGAAGATGAGCAGTTCTTC. Translation: CASSSSGLAGEDEQFF.